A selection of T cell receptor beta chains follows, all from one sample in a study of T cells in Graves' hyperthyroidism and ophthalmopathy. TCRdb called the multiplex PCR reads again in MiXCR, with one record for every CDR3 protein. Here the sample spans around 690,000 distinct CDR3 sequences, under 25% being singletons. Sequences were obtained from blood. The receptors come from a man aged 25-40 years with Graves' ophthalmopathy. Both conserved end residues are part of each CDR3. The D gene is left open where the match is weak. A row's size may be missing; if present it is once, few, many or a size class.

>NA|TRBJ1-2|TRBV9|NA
TGTGCCAGCAGCGTAGGAATTTCAGACTATGGCTACACCTTC
CASSVGISDYGYTF
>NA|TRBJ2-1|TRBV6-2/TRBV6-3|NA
TGTGCCAGCAGTTACTCTAGCGGACGTTACAATGAGCAGTTCTTC
CASSYSSGRYNEQFF
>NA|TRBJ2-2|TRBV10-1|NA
TGCGCCAGCAGCCCCTTGGCACGCGGGGAGCTGTTTTTT
CASSPLARGELFF
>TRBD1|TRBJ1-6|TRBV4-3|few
TGCGCCAGCAGCCCAAGACTCTCGGGACAGACCAATTCACCCCTCCACTTT
CASSPRLSGQTNSPLHF
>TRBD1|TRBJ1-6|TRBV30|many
TGTGCCTGGGCCCGACAGGGGACGAATTCACCCCTCCACTTT
CAWARQGTNSPLHF
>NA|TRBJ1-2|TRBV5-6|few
TGTGCCAGCAGATACATGGTCACTAACTATGGCTACACCTTC
CASRYMVTNYGYTF
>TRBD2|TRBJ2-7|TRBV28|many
TGTGCCAGCAGTCGACTAGCGGGAGTTGGCGAGCAGTACTTC
CASSRLAGVGEQYF
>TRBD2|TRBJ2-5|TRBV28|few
TGTGCCAGCAGTTTAACGGGAGGGCGGGGGGCACAAGAGACCCAGTACTTC
CASSLTGGRGAQETQYF
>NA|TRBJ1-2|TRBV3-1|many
TGTGCCAGCAGCCAAGGCCCTCTGGGGGAGAATGGCTACACCTTC
CASSQGPLGENGYTF
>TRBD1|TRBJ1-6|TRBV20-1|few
TGCAGTGCCTCTCCGAGGGGGCAGGGTAATTCACCCCTCCACTTT
CSASPRGQGNSPLHF
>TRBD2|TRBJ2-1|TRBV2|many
TGTGCCAGCAGTGTCGCGGGAGGGCCGGTTGAGCAGTTCTTC
CASSVAGGPVEQFF
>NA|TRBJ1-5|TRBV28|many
TGTGCCAGCAGTCTCCGGGGGTCCGGACGACTTTATCAGCCCCAGCATTTT
CASSLRGSGRLYQPQHF
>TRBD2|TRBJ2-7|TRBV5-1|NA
TGCGCCAGCAGCTTTTCTAGCGGGAGGGCCGTAAGGGAGCAGTACTTC
CASSFSSGRAVREQYF
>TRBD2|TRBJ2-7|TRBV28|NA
TGTGCCAGCAGACTCTCTCTAGCGGGTTTAAGCGAGCAGTACTTC
CASRLSLAGLSEQYF
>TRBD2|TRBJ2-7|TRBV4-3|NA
TGCGCCAGCAGCCAGGGGACTAGCGGGAGAAGCGCCTACGAGCAGTACTTC
CASSQGTSGRSAYEQYF
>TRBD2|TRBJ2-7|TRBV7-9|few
TGTGCCAGCAGCGAGAACGGGGGGGGGCACGACGAGCAGTACTTC
CASSENGGGHDEQYF
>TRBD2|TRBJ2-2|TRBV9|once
TGTGCCAGCAGCGTAGATAGCGGGATCGGGGAGCTGTTTTTT
CASSVDSGIGELFF
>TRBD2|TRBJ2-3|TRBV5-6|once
TGTGCCAGCAGCTTTGGGACTAGCGGGGGACCTAGCACAGATACGCAGTATTTT
CASSFGTSGGPSTDTQYF
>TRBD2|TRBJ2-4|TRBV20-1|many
TGCAGTGCTAGATGGGGGCTAGCGGGTGCCAAAAACATTCAGTACTTC
CSARWGLAGAKNIQYF
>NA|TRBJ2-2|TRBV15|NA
TGTGCCACCAGCAGAGTCCCTGGAGGTCAGGGCACCGGGGAGCTGTTTTTT
CATSRVPGGQGTGELFF
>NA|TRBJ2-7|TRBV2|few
TGTGCCAGCAGTGTGGGTTTCTCCTACGAGCAGTACTTC
CASSVGFSYEQYF
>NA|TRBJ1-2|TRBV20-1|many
TGCAGTTCCGGAGGAAGATATGGCTACACCTTC
CSSGGRYGYTF
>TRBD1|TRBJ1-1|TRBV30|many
TGTGCCTGGACGCGGACAGGGCAAGCTTTCTTT
CAWTRTGQAFF
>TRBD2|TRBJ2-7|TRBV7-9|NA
TGTGCCAGCAGCTTAGTAGCGGGAGGGAGCTCCTACGAGCAGTACTTC
CASSLVAGGSSYEQYF
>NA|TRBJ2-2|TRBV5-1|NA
TGCGCCAGCAGCCGAACTCAGGGTCCCGGGGAGCTGTTTTTT
CASSRTQGPGELFF
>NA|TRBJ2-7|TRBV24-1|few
TGTGCCACCAGTGACCCGGACCGGTCCTACGAGCAGTACTTC
CATSDPDRSYEQYF
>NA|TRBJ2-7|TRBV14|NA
TGTGCCAGCAGCCAAGACTTCTTGGGGGAGCAGTACTTC
CASSQDFLGEQYF
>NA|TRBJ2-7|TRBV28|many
TGTGCCAGCAGGGAATTACAAGTCCCCACCTACGAGCAGTACTTC
CASRELQVPTYEQYF
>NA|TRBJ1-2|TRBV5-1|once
TGCGCCAGCAGCTTGGGGGTCGGGAGAGACTATGGCTACACCTTC
CASSLGVGRDYGYTF
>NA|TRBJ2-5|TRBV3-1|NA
TGTGCCAGCAGCCAAGAAGACACGGGAGTCCAAGAGACCCAGTACTTC
CASSQEDTGVQETQYF
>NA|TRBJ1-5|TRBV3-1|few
TGTGCCAGCAGCCAAGGAAAGAGTTTGACTGGAAATCAGCCCCAGCATTTT
CASSQGKSLTGNQPQHF
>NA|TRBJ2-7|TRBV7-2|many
TGTGCCAGCAGCTACGTCTGGCGGGGATCCTACGAGCAGTACTTC
CASSYVWRGSYEQYF
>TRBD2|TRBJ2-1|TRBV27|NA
TGTGCCAGCAGTCAGCGGGGGAGCTCCTACAATGAGCAGTTCTTC
CASSQRGSSYNEQFF
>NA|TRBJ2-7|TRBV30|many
TGTGCCTGGAGTATTGACAGCGCCTACGAGCAGTACTTC
CAWSIDSAYEQYF
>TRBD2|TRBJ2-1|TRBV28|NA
TGTGCCAGCAGTTTACCCAGCGGGAAGAACAATGAGCAGTTCTTC
CASSLPSGKNNEQFF
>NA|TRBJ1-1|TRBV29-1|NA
TGCAGCGTCGGGGACCTAGGGAACACTGAAGCTTTCTTT
CSVGDLGNTEAFF
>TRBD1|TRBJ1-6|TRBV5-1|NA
TGCGCCAGCAGCTCCGGGACAGTCGGTACCCCCCTCCACTTT
CASSSGTVGTPLHF
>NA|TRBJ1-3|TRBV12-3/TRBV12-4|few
TGTGCCACCGCGGGGAGGACAGTTGTCTCTGGAAACACCATATATTTT
CATAGRTVVSGNTIYF
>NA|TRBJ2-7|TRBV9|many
TGTGCCAGCAGCGCCTCCTCCGGCGGGGGCGCGGGGGCCTACGAGCAGTACTTC
CASSASSGGGAGAYEQYF
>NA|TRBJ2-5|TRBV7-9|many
TGTGCCAGCAGCTCAGCCGCGGAAGAGACCCAGTACTTC
CASSSAAEETQYF
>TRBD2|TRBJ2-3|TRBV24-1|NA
TGTACCACCCACCGGTCAACCCGGGAGGACCGCACAGATACGCAGTATTTT
CTTHRSTREDRTDTQYF